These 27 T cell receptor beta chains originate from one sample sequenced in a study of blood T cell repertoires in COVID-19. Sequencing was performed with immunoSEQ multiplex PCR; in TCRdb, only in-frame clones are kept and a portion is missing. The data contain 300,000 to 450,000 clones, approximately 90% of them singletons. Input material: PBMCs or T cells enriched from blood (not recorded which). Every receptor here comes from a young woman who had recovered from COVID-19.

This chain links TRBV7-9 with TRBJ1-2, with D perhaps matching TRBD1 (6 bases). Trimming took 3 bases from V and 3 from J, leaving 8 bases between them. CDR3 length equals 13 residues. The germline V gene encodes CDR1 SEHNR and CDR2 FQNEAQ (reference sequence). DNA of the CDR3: TGTGCCAGCAGCTTTCAGGGGTACTATGGCTACACCTTC. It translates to CASSFQGYYGYTF. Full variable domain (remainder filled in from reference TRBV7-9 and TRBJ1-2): DTGVSQNPRHKITKRGQNVTFRCDPISEHNRLYWYRQTLGQGPEFLTYFQNEAQLEKSRLLSDRFSAERPKGSFSTLEIQRTEQGDSAMYLCASSFQGYYGYTFGSGTRLTVV.

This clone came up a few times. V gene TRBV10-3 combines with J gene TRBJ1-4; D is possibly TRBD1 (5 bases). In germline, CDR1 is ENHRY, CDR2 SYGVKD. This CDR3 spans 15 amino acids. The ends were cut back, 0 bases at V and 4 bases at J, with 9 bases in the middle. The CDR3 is CAISESGGNNEKLFF. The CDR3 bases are TGTGCCATCAGTGAGTCCGGGGGAAATAATGAAAAACTGTTTTTT.

This chain's CDR3 is CASSYSKLRGETQYF. The CDR3, as DNA: TGTGCCAGCAGTTACTCGAAACTGAGGGGGGAGACCCAGTACTTC. V and J are TRBV6-5 and TRBJ2-5, with a possible D match to TRBD1 (6 bases). The CDR3 covers 15 residues. Germline V gene data show CDR1 as MNHEY and CDR2 as SVGAGI. Trimming removed 0 bases from V and 5 bases from J, with 13 bases in between.

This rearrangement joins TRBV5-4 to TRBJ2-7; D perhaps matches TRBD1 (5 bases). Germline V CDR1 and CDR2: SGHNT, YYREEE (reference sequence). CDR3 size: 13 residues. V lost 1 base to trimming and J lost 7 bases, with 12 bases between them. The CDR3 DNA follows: TGTGCCAGCAGCTTGACAGGTATTGATGAGCAGTACTTC. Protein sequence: CASSLTGIDEQYF. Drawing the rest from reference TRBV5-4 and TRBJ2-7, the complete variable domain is ETGVTQSPTHLIKTRGQQVTLRCSSQSGHNTVSWYQQALGQGPQFIFQYYREEENGRGNFPPRFSGLQFPNYSSELNVNALELDDSALYLCASSLTGIDEQYFGPGTRLTVT.

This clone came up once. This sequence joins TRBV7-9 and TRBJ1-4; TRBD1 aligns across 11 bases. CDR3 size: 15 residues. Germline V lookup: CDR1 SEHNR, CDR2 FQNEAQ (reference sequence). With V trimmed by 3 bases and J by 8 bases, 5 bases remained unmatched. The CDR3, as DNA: TGTGCCAGCAGCTTTTCCGGGACAGGGGGAGAAAAACTGTTTTTT. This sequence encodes CASSFSGTGGEKLFF. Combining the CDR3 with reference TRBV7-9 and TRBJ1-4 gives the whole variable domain DTGVSQNPRHKITKRGQNVTFRCDPISEHNRLYWYRQTLGQGPEFLTYFQNEAQLEKSRLLSDRFSAERPKGSFSTLEIQRTEQGDSAMYLCASSFSGTGGEKLFFGSGTQLSVL.

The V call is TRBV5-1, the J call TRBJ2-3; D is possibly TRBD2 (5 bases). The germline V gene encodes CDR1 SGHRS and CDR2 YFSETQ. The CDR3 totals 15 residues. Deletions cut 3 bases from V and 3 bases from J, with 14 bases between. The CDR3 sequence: CASSSGLASTDTQYF. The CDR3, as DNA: TGCGCCAGCAGCTCGGGGTTAGCGAGTACAGATACGCAGTATTTT.

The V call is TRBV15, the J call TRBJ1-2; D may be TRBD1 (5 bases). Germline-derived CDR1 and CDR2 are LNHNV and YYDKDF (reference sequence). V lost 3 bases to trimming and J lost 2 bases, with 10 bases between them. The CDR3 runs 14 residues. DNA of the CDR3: TGTGCCACCAGCAGCCTAGGGGAAAACTATGGCTACACCTTC. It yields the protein CATSSLGENYGYTF.

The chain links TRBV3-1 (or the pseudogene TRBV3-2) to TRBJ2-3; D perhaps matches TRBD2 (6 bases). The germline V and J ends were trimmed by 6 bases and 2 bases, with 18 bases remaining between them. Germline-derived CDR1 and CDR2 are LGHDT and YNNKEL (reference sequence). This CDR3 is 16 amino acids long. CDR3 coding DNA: TGTGCCAGCAGTCCCCGGCGGGCTAGCGTCACAGATACGCAGTATTTT. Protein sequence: CASSPRRASVTDTQYF.

The CDR3 sequence is CATSGTGSKVTNTEAFF. The CDR3 nucleotides read TGTGCCACCTCCGGGACAGGGAGTAAAGTAACGAACACTGAAGCTTTCTTT. The rearrangement joins TRBV2 to TRBJ1-1, with 9 nucleotides matching TRBD1. The germline V gene encodes CDR1 SNHLY and CDR2 FYNNEI. J lost 1 base, V lost 10 bases, and 16 bases had no gene match. The CDR3 totals 17 residues. Full variable domain (rest looked up from reference TRBV2 and TRBJ1-1): EPEVTQTPSHQVTQMGQEVILRCVPISNHLYFYWYRQILGQKVEFLVSFYNNEISEKSEIFDDQFSVERPDGSNFTLKIRSTKLEDSAMYFCATSGTGSKVTNTEAFFGQGTRLTVV.

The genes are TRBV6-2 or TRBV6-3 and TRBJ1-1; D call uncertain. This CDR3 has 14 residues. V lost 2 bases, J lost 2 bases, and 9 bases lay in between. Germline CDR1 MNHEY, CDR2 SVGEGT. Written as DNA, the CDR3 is TGTGCCAGCAGTTACCGTGGCACCAACACTGAAGCTTTCTTT. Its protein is CASSYRGTNTEAFF.

The CDR3 region has the DNA TGTGCCATCAGTGCTGTCTCCGGGACAGGGGGAGGGTGGAACTATGGCTACACCTTC. Its protein is CAISAVSGTGGGWNYGYTF. This rearrangement joins TRBV10-3 to TRBJ1-2, with 11 bases that match TRBD1. There are 19 residues in the CDR3. Germline V gene lookup returns CDR1 ENHRY and CDR2 SYGVKD. With 4 bases clipped from V and 2 bases from J, the junction kept 15 bases outside the gene matches.

CDR3 protein: CASSLTGGEAFF. The CDR3 coding sequence is TGTGCCAGCAGCCTCACAGGCGGTGAAGCTTTCTTT. The chain recombines TRBV11-3 with TRBJ1-1; D possibly corresponds to TRBD1 (5 bases). The ends were cut back, 5 bases at V and 7 bases at J, with 11 bases in the middle. This CDR3 is built from 12 residues. Germline CDR1 reads SGHNT; CDR2 reads YENEEA.

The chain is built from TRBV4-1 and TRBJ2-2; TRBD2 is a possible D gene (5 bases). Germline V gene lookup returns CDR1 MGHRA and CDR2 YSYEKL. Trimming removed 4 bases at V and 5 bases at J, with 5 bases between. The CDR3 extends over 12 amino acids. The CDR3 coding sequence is TGCGCCAGCAGCCGCGGGACCGGGGAGCTGTTTTTT. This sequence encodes CASSRGTGELFF.

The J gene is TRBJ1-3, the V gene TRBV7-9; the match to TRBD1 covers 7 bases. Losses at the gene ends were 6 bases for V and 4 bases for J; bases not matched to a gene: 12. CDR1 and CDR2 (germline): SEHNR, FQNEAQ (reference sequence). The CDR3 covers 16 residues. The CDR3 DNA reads TGTGCCAGCAGTCCTGACAGGGTATTCTCCGGAAACACCATATATTTT. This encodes CASSPDRVFSGNTIYF.

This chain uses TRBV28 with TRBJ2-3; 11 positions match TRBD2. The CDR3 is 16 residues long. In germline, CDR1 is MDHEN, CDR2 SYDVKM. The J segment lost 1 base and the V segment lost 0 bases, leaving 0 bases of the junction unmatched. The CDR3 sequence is CASSLWTSGGTDTQYF. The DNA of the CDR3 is TGTGCCAGCAGTTTATGGACTAGCGGGGGCACAGATACGCAGTATTTT.

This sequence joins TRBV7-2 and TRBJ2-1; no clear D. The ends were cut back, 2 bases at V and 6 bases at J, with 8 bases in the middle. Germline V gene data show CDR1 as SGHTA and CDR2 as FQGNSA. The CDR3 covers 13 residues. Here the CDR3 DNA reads TGTGCCAGCAGCTTACACAGAAGCAATGAGCAGTTCTTC. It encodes CASSLHRSNEQFF.

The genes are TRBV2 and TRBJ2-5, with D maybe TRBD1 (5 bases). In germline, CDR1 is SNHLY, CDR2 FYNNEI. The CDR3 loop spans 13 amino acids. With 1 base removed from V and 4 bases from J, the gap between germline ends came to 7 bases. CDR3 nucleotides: TGTGCCAGCAGTGAAGTAGGGGTAGAGACCCAGTACTTC. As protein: CASSEVGVETQYF.

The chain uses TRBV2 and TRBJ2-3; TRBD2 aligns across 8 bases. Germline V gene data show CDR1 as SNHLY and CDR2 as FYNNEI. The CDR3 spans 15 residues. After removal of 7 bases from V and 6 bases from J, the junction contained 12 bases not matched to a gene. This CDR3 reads CASMADSGVLDTQYF. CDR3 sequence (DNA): TGTGCCAGCATGGCCGATAGCGGGGTATTGGATACGCAGTATTTT. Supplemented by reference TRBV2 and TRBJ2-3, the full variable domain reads EPEVTQTPSHQVTQMGQEVILRCVPISNHLYFYWYRQILGQKVEFLVSFYNNEISEKSEIFDDQFSVERPDGSNFTLKIRSTKLEDSAMYFCASMADSGVLDTQYFGPGTRLTVL.

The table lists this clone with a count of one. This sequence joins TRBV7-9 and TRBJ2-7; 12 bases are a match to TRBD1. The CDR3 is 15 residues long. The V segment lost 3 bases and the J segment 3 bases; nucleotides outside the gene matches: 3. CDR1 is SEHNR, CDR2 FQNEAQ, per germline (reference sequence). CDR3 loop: CASSFGTGGGYEQYF. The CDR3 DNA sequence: TGTGCCAGCAGCTTCGGGACAGGGGGCGGCTACGAGCAGTACTTC.

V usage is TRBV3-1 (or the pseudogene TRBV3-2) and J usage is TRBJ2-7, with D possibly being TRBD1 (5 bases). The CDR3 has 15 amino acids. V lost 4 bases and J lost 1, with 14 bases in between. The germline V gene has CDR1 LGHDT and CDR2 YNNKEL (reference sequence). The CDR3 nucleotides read TGTGCCAGCAGCCGCCGAACAGGAATATCCTACGAGCAGTACTTC. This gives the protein CASSRRTGISYEQYF.

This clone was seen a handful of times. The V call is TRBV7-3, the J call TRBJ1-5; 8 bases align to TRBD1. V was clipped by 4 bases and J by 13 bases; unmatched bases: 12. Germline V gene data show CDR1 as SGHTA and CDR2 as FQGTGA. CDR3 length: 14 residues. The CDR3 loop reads CASSSRQGSDSQHF. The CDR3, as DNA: TGTGCCAGCAGCTCCCGACAGGGGTCCGATTCACAGCATTTT.

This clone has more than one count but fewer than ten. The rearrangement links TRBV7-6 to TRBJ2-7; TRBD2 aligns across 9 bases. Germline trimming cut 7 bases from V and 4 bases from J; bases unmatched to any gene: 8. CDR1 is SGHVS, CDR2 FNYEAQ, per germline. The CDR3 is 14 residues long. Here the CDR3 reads CASTLQAGGYEQYF. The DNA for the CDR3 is TGTGCCAGCACGCTACAGGCGGGAGGGTACGAGCAGTACTTC.

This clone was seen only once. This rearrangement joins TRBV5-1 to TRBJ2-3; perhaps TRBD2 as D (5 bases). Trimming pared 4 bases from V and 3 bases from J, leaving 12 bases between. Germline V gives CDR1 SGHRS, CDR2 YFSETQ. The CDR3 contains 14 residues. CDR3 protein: CASSTDRGTDTQYF. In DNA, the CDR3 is TGCGCCAGCAGCACCGACCGCGGGACAGATACGCAGTATTTT.

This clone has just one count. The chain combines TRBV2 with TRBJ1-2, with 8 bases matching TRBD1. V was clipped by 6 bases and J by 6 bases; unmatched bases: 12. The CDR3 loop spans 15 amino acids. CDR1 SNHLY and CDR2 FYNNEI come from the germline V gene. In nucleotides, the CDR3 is TGTGCCAGCAGAGACAGGGGTCCTTCAGAAAATGGCTACACCTTC. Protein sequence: CASRDRGPSENGYTF.

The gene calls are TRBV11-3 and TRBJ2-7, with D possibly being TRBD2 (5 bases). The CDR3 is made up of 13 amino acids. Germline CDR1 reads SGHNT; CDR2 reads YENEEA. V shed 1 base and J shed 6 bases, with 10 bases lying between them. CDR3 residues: CASSLGPGSEQYF. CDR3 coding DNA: TGTGCCAGCAGCTTAGGCCCGGGAAGCGAGCAGTACTTC.

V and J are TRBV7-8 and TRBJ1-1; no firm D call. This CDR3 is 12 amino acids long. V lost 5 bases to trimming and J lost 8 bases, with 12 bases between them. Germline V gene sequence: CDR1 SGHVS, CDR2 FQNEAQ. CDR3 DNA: TGTGCCAGCAGCCACCTATTGTTGGAAGCTTTCTTT. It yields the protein CASSHLLLEAFF.

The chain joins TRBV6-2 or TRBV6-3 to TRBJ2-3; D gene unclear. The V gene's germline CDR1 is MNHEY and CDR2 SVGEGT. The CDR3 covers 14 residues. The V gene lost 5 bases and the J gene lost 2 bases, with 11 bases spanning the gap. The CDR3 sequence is CASSLPSLTDTQYF. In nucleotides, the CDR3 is TGTGCCAGCAGTCTCCCGTCCCTCACAGATACGCAGTATTTT.